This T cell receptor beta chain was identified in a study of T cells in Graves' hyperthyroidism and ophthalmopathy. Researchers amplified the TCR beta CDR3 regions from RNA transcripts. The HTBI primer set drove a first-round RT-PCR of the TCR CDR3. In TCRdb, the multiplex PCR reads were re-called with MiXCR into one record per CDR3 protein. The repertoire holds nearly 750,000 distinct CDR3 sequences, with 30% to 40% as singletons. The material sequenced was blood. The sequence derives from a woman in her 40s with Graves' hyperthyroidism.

The CDR3 bases are TGTGCCAGCAGTTTATATCCGGCAGGAAGCAATCAGCCCCAGCATTTT. Its protein product is CASSLYPAGSNQPQHF. The J gene is TRBJ1-5, the V gene TRBV12-3 or TRBV12-4; D not certain. V shed 2 bases and J shed 1 base, with 12 bases lying between them. The CDR3 sequence is 16 residues long.